This TCR beta chain was obtained from a study of blood T cell repertoires in COVID-19. Study context: T cells, B-cell-depleted T cells, or PBMCs provided the cDNA or gDNA that served as material.

The length of the CDR3 is 16 residues. The germline V gene has CDR1 MNHEY and CDR2 SVGAGI. Trimming removed 0 bases at V and 2 bases at J, with 14 bases between. Authors' processing steps: It was from reference gene primer amplification that nucleated cell counts were estimated. The data were produced by immunoSEQ multiplex PCR, yet TCRdb's version contains in-frame clones alone and is incomplete. V, J and clone size reflect that table, while D and trimming were determined from the DNA. This sample carries approximately 330,000 clones, about 87% of them seen once, and the ten largest clones take just over 9.5%.

The specimen was peripheral blood. The V gene is TRBV6-5, the J gene TRBJ2-7; D perhaps matches TRBD2 (6 bases). The sequence came from a man aged 30-40 years with COVID-19, enrolled during active disease. The CDR3 coding sequence is TGTGCCAGCAGTTACTCCTCGACGGGAGCTACCTACGAGCAGTACTTC. Translation gives CASSYSSTGATYEQYF.